This TCR beta chain was identified during a study of CD8 T cells in ankylosing spondylitis. Notes on the study in general: Within matched ankylosing spondylitis synovial fluid, disease-linked clones were reportedly significantly enriched.

This clonotype was counted between two and nine times. Antigen: not known. The CDR3 consists of 14 residues. The V gene's germline CDR1 is MDHEN and CDR2 SYDVKM. Trimming removed 7 bases at V and 2 bases at J, with 12 bases between. TCRdb analysed the 5' RACE reads with MiXCR anew, one entry per CDR3 protein. The sample holds roughly 230,000 distinct CDR3 sequences, 15% to 20% seen once. The specimen was blood, either unsorted or a sorted T cell fraction (not recorded which). This sequence originates from a male donor with ankylosing spondylitis or in good health (not recorded which). This rearrangement joins TRBV28 to TRBJ2-1, with D possibly being TRBD1 (6 bases). The CDR3 loop reads CASTYQGTYNEQFF. CDR3 nucleotides: TGTGCCAGCACCTACCAGGGGACCTACAATGAGCAGTTCTTC.